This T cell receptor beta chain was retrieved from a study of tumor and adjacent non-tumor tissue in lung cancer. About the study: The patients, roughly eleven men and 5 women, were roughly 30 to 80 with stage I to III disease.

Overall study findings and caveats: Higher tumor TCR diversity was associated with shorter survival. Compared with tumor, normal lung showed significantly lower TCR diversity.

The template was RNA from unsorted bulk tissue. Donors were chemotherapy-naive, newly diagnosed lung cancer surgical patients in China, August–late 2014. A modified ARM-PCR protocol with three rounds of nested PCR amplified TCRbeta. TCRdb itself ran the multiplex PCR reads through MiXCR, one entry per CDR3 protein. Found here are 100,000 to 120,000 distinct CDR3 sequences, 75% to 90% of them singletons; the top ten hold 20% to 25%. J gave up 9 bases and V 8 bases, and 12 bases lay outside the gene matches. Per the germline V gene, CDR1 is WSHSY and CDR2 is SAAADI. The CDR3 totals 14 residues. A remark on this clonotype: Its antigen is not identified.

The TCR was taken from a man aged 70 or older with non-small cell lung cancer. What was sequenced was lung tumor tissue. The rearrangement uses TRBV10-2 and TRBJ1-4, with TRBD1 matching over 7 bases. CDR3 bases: TGCGCCAGCGGTACCGGGACAGTAAATAAAAAACTGTTTTTT. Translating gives CASGTGTVNKKLFF.